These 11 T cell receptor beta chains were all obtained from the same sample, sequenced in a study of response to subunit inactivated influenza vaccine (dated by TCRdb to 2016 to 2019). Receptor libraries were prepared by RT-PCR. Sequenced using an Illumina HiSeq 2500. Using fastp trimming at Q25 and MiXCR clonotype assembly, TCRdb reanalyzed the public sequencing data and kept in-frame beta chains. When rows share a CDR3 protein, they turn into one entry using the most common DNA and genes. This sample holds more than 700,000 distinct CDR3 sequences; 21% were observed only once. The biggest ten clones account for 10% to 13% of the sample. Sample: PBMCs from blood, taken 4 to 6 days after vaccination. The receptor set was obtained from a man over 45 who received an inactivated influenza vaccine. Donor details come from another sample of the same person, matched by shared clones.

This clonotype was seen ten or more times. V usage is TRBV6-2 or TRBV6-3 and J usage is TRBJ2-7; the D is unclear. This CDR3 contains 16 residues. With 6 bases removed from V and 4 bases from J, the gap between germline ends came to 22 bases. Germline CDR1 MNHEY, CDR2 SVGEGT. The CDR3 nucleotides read TGTGCCAGCAGAACCACGGCCCCCGGGCAACGATACGAGCAGTACTTC. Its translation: CASRTTAPGQRYEQYF.

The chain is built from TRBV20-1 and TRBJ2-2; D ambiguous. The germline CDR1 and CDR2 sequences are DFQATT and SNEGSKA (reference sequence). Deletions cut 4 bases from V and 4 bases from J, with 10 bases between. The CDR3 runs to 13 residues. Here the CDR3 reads CSAKSPTTGELFF. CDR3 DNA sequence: TGCAGTGCTAAAAGCCCCACCACCGGGGAGCTGTTTTTT.

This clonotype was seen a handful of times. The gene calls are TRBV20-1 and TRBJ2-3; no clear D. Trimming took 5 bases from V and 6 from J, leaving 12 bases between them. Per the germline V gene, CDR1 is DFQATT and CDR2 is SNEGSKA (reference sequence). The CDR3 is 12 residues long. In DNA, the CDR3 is TGCAGTGCTCCCGTGACGGTGGATACGCAGTATTTT. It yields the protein CSAPVTVDTQYF.

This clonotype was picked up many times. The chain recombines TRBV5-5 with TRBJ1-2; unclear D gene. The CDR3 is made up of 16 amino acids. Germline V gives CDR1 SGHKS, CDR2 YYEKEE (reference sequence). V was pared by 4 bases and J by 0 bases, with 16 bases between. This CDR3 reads CASSLPGSLANYGYTF. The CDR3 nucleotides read TGTGCCAGCAGCCTCCCGGGCAGCCTTGCTAACTATGGCTACACCTTC.

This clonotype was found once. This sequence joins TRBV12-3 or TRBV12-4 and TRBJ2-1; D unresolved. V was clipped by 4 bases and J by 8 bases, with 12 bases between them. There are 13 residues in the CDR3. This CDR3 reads CASSSRPEDEQFF. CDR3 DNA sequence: TGTGCCAGCAGTTCCCGCCCAGAGGATGAGCAGTTCTTC.

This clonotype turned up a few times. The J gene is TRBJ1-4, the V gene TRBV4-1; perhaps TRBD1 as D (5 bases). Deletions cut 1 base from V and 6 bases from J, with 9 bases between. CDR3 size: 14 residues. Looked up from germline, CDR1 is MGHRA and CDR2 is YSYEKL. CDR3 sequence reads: CASSQGDGDEKLFF. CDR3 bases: TGCGCCAGCAGCCAAGGGGACGGGGATGAAAAACTGTTTTTT.

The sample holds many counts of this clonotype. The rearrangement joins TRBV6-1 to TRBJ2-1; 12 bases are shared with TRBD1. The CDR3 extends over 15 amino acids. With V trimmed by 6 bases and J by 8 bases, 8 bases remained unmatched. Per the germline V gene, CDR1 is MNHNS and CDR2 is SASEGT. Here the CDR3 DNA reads TGTGCCAGCAGCTCCGGGACAGGGGGCAGTTATGAGCAGTTCTTC. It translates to CASSSGTGGSYEQFF.

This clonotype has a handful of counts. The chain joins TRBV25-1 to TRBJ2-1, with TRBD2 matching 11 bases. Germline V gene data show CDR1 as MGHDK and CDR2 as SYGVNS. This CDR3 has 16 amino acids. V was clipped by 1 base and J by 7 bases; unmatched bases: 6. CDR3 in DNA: TGTGCCAGCAGTGAATTAAAACTAGCGGGAGTTAATGAGCAGTTCTTC. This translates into CASSELKLAGVNEQFF. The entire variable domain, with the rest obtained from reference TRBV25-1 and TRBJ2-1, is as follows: EADIYQTPRYLVIGTGKKITLECSQTMGHDKMYWYQQDPGMELHLIHYSYGVNSTEKGDLSSESTVSRIRTEHFPLTLESARPSHTSQYLCASSELKLAGVNEQFFGPGTRLTVL.

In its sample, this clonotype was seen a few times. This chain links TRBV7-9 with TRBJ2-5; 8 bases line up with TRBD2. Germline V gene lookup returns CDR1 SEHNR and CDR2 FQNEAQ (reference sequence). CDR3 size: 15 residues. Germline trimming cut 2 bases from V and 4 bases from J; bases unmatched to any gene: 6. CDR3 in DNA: TGTGCCAGCAGCTTAAGCCTAGCGGGTGTAGAGACCCAGTACTTC. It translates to CASSLSLAGVETQYF.

The CDR3 DNA reads as TGTGCCAGCAGTTTGTCCAGCTACACTGAAGCTTTCTTT. Translating gives CASSLSSYTEAFF. The V and J genes are TRBV27 and TRBJ1-1; D not resolved. The CDR3 has 13 amino acids. Germline V lookup: CDR1 MNHEY, CDR2 SMNVEV (reference sequence). Trimming stripped 3 bases from V and 3 bases from J, with 8 bases between.

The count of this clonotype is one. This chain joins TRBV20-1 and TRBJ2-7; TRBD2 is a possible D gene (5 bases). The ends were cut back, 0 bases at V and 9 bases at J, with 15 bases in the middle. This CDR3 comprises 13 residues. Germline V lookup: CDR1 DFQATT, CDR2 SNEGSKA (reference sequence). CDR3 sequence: CSARDLMRVGQYF. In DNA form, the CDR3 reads TGCAGTGCTAGAGATCTGATGAGGGTCGGGCAGTACTTC.